Listed below are T cell receptor beta chains from one sample, sequenced in a study of OX40 agonist ivuxolimab in advanced cancers. TCRdb keeps only in-frame clones here, not all; method: immunoSEQ multiplex PCR. Here the sample spans some 72,000 clones, around 93% being singletons. The sequencing used CD4+ or CD8+ T cells sorted from blood, collected in a trial of the OX40 agonist ivuxolimab. These receptors originate from an adult with an advanced solid tumor such as melanoma, head and neck, liver or kidney cancer. The CDR3 runs from the conserved cysteine through the conserved F or W. A D gene is named only where the DNA matches it firmly. Where a row states a size, it is once, few, many or the class of an expanded clone; other rows omit it.

CDR3	DNA	size	D	V	J
CASSLQSSYNEQFF	TGTGCCAGCAGTTTACAGAGCTCCTACAATGAGCAGTTCTTC	.	.	TRBV27	TRBJ2-1
CASSAFIGYGYTF	TGTGCCAGCTCCGCTTTTATAGGTTATGGCTACACCTTC	.	.	TRBV19	TRBJ1-2
CASSLLAGGPNEQFF	TGTGCCAGCAGCTTACTAGCGGGGGGGCCCAATGAGCAGTTCTTC	.	TRBD2	TRBV11-2	TRBJ2-1
CASSDPSDGPGAQYF	TGTGCCAGCAGCGACCCATCCGACGGTCCGGGGGCCCAGTACTTC	few	.	TRBV9	TRBJ2-5
CASSLARGQLYYEQYF	TGTGCCAGCAGCTTAGCGAGGGGACAGCTTTACTACGAGCAGTACTTC	.	TRBD1	TRBV7-9	TRBJ2-7
CASSSGTGGLNQPQHF	TGTGCCAGCAGTTCCGGGACAGGGGGTCTTAATCAGCCCCAGCATTTT	.	TRBD1	TRBV6-5	TRBJ1-5
CASSISQGAVGNQPQHF	TGTGCCAGTAGTATTTCCCAGGGGGCGGTCGGCAATCAGCCCCAGCATTTT	.	TRBD1	TRBV19	TRBJ1-5
CATSHAEGGELFF	TGTGCCACCAGCCACGCCGAGGGCGGGGAGCTGTTTTTT	.	.	TRBV15	TRBJ2-2
CASSAMHHPGTANTEAFF	TGTGCCAGCAGCGCCATGCATCATCCCGGGACAGCGAACACTGAAGCTTTCTTT	.	TRBD1	TRBV7-8	TRBJ1-1
CASSERGGVGNEQFF	TGTGCCAGCAGCGAAAGGGGGGGCGTTGGAAATGAGCAGTTCTTC	.	.	TRBV9	TRBJ2-1
CASSVGAQGNTEAFF	TGTGCCAGCAGCGTAGGCGCGCAAGGAAACACTGAAGCTTTCTTT	.	.	TRBV9	TRBJ1-1
CASSHRAVSYEQYF	TGCGCCAGCAGTCACAGGGCAGTCTCCTACGAGCAGTACTTC	.	.	TRBV4-1	TRBJ2-7
CASSLALNGGFYNEQFF	TGTGCCAGCAGCTTAGCCCTCAATGGAGGGTTCTACAATGAGCAGTTCTTC	.	.	TRBV7-8	TRBJ2-1
CASSSSSNYGYTF	TGCGCCAGCAGCTCGTCTTCTAACTATGGCTACACCTTC	.	.	TRBV5-1	TRBJ1-2
CASSPGGWGNEQFF	TGTGCCAGCAGTCCGGGGGGGTGGGGCAATGAGCAGTTCTTC	.	TRBD2	TRBV27	TRBJ2-1
CASSLVANEQFF	TGTGCCAGCAGCTTAGTGGCGAATGAGCAGTTCTTC	.	.	TRBV7-6	TRBJ2-1
CASSPTGNTEAFF	TGTGCCAGCAGCCCCACAGGGAACACTGAAGCTTTCTTT	once	.	TRBV11-3	TRBJ1-1
CASSVTSGGADEQFF	TGCGCCAGCAGTGTCACTAGCGGGGGGGCCGATGAGCAGTTCTTC	.	TRBD2	TRBV10-2	TRBJ2-1
CASSWGLAGSYEQYF	TGTGCCAGCAGCTGGGGACTAGCGGGGAGTTACGAGCAGTACTTC	.	TRBD2	TRBV7-3	TRBJ2-7
CASSVALAGGGAEQFF	TGCGCCAGCAGTGTAGCACTAGCGGGGGGGGGCGCTGAGCAGTTCTTC	.	TRBD2	TRBV10-2	TRBJ2-1
CASSQDGSGGLRSPLHF	TGTGCCAGCAGCCAAGATGGTTCAGGGGGATTAAGGTCACCCCTCCACTTT	.	TRBD1	TRBV4-2	TRBJ1-6